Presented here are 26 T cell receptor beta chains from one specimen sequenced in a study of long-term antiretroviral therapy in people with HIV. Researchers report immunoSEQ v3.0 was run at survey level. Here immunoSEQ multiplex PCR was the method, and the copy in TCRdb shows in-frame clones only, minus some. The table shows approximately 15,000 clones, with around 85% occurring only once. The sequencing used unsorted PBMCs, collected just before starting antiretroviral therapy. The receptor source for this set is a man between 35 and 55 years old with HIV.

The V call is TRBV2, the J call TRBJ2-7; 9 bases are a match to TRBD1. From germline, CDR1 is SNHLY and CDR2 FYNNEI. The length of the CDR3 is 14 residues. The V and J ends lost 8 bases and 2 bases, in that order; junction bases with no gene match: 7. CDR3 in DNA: TGTGCCAGCGTAGGGACAGGGCCCACCTACGAGCAGTACTTC. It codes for CASVGTGPTYEQYF. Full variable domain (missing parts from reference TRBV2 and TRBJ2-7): EPEVTQTPSHQVTQMGQEVILRCVPISNHLYFYWYRQILGQKVEFLVSFYNNEISEKSEIFDDQFSVERPDGSNFTLKIRSTKLEDSAMYFCASVGTGPTYEQYFGPGTRLTVT.

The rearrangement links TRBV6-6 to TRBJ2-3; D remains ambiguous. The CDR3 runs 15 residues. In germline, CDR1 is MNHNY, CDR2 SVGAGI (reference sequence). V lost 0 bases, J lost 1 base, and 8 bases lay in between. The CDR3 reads CASSYSDRRTDTQYF. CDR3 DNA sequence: TGTGCCAGCAGTTACTCGGATAGACGCACAGATACGCAGTATTTT.

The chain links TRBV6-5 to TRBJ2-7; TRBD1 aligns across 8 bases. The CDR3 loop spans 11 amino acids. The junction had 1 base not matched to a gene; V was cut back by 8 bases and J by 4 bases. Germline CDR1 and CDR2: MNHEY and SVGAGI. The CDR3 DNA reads TGTGCCAGCCGGGACAGGTACGAGCAGTACTTC. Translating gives CASRDRYEQYF.

CDR3 protein: CASSLGGGGAGEKLFF. The CDR3 nucleotides are TGTGCCAGCAGCTTAGGGGGCGGGGGCGCGGGTGAAAAACTGTTTTTT. The chain has TRBV11-2 and TRBJ1-4; D may be TRBD1 (6 bases). V was cut by 1 base and J by 7 bases, with 16 bases left in between. Germline CDR1 and CDR2: SGHAT and FQNNGV. The CDR3 is 16 residues long.

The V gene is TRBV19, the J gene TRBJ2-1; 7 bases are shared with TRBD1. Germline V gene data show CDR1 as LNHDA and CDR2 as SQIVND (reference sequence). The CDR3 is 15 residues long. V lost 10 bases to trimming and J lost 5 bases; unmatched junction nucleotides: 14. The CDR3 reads CATLNRGPKDNEQFF. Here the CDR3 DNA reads TGTGCCACTCTAAACAGGGGTCCCAAGGACAATGAGCAGTTCTTC.

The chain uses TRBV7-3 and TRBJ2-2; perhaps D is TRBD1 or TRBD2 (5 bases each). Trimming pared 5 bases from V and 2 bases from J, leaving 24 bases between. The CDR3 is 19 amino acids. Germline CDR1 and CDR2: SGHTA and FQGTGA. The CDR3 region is CASSPGTITSGLNTGELFF. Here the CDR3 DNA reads TGTGCCAGCAGCCCCGGGACCATAACTTCTGGGCTCAACACCGGGGAGCTGTTTTTT.

This chain's CDR3 is CASSRGLAGVRDNEQFF. CDR3 nucleotides: TGTGCCAGCAGCCGAGGACTAGCGGGAGTTAGAGACAATGAGCAGTTCTTC. The rearrangement links TRBV14 to TRBJ2-1, with 13 bases that match TRBD2. CDR3 length: 17 residues. Trimming at V came to 4 bases and at J to 5 bases, leaving 8 bases not matched to a gene. Germline CDR1 and CDR2: SGHDN and FVKESK. Full variable domain (missing parts from reference TRBV14 and TRBJ2-1): EAGVTQFPSHSVIEKGQTVTLRCDPISGHDNLYWYRRVMGKEIKFLLHFVKESKQDESGMPNNRFLAERTGGTYSTLKVQPAELEDSGVYFCASSRGLAGVRDNEQFFGPGTRLTVL.

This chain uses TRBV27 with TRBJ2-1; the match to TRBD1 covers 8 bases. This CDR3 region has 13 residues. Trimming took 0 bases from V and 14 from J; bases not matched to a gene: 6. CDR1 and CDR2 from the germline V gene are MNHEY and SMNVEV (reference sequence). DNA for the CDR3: TGTGCCAGCAGTTTATCGTGGGCAGGGGGCAAGTTCTTC. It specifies CASSLSWAGGKFF.

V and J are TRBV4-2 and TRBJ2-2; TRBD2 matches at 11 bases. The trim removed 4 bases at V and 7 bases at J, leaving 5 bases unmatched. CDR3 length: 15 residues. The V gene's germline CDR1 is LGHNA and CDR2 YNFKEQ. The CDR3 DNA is TGTGCCAGCAGCCCGGGACTAGCGGCGGACGGGGAGCTGTTTTTT. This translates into CASSPGLAADGELFF.

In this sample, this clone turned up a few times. CDR3 sequence: CASSLGDRGNQPQHF. CDR3 in DNA: TGTGCCAGCAGCTTAGGGGACAGGGGCAATCAGCCCCAGCATTTT. The rearrangement uses TRBV7-6 and TRBJ1-5; 9 positions match TRBD1. The CDR3 is made up of 15 amino acids. Germline loops: CDR1 SGHVS, CDR2 FNYEAQ. The V segment lost 1 base and the J segment 2 bases; nucleotides outside the gene matches: 0.

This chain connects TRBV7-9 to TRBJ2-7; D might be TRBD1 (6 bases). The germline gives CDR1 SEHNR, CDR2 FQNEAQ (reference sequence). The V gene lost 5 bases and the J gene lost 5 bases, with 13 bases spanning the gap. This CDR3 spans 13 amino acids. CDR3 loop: CASSPGTLNEQYF. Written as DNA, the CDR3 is TGTGCCAGCAGCCCCGGGACACTCAACGAGCAGTACTTC.

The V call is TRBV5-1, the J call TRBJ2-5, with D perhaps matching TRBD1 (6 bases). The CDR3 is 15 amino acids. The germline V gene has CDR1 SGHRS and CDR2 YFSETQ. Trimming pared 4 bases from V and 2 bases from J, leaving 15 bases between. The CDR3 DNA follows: TGCGCCAGCAGCGATCGGGACATGGGTCAAGAGACCCAGTACTTC. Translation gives CASSDRDMGQETQYF.

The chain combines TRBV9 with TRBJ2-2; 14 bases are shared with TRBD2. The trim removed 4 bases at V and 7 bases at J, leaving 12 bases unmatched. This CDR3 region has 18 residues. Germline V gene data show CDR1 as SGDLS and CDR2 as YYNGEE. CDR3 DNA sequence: TGTGCCAGCAGCTCCCTAGAAGCGACTAGCGGGGGGGGCGGGGAGCTGTTTTTT. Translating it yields CASSSLEATSGGGGELFF.

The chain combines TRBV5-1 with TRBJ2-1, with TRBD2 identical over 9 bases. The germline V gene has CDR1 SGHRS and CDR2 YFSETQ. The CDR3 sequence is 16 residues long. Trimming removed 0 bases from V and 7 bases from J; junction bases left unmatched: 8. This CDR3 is CASSLGGLAGRNEQFF. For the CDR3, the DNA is TGCGCCAGCAGCTTGGGGGGTCTAGCGGGACGGAATGAGCAGTTCTTC. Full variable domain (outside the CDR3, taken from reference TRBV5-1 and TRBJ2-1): KAGVTQTPRYLIKTRGQQVTLSCSPISGHRSVSWYQQTPGQGLQFLFEYFSETQRNKGNFPGRFSGRQFSNSRSEMNVSTLELGDSALYLCASSLGGLAGRNEQFFGPGTRLTVL.

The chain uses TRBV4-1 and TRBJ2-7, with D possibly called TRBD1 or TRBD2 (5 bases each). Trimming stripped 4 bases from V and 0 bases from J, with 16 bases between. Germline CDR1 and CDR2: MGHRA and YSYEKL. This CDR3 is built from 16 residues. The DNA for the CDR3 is TGCGCCAGCAGCCCCCGGGTCTCGGGGACCTCCTACGAGCAGTACTTC. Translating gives CASSPRVSGTSYEQYF.

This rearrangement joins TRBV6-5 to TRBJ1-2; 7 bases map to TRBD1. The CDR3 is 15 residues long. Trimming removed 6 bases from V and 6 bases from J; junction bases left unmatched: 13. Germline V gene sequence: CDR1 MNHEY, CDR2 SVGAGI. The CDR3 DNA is TGTGCCAGCAGACCTACAGGGGAAGCTGGTAATGGCTACACCTTC. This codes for CASRPTGEAGNGYTF.

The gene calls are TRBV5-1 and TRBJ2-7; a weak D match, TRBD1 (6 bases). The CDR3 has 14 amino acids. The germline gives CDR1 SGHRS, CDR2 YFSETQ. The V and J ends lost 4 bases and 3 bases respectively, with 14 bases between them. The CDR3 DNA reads TGCGCCAGCAGCCCGGCCAGGGGTGACTACGAGCAGTACTTC. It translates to CASSPARGDYEQYF.

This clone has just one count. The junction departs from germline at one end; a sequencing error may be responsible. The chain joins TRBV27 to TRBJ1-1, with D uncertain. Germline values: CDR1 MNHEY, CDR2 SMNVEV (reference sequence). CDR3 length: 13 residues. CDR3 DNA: TGTGCCAGCAGTTTATCGAGTAACCCTTTTCTTATCTTT. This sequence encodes CASSLSSNPFLIF.

The CDR3 reads CSVPGARGELFF. The CDR3 DNA reads as TGCAGCGTTCCAGGGGCGCGCGGGGAGCTGTTTTTT. J is TRBJ2-2 and V is TRBV29-1, with D perhaps matching TRBD1 (6 bases). Germline CDR1 and CDR2: SQVTM and ANQGSEA. The CDR3 is 12 amino acids. The V and J ends lost 5 bases and 7 bases respectively, with 11 bases between them.

As DNA, the CDR3 is TGCGCCAGCAGCTTCGGGGTAGCGGGAGTCAATGAGCAGTTCTTC. Translated: CASSFGVAGVNEQFF. The chain links TRBV5-1 to TRBJ2-1; 9 bases match TRBD2. With 2 bases clipped from V and 6 bases from J, the junction kept 6 bases outside the gene matches. The CDR3 has 15 residues. Per germline, CDR1 SGHRS and CDR2 YFSETQ.

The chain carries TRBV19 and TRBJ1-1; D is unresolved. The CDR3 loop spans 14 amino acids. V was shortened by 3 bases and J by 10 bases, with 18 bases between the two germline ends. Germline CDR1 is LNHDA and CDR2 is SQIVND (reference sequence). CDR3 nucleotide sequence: TGTGCCAGTAGTATGGCGCAATGGGTCGGAGGAGCTTTCTTT. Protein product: CASSMAQWVGGAFF.

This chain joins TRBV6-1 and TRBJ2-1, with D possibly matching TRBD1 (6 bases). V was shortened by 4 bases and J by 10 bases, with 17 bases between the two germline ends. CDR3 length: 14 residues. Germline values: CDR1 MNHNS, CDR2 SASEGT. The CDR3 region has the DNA TGTGCCAGCAGTGGGGTGTTGGGGGCGCGGGAGCAGTTCTTC. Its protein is CASSGVLGAREQFF.

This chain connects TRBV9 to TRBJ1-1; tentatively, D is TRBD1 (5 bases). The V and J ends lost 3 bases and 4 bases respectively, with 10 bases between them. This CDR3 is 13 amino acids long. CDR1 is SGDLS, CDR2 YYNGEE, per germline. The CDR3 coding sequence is TGTGCCAGCAGCGGGCCGCAGGGCACTGAAGCTTTCTTT. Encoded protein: CASSGPQGTEAFF.

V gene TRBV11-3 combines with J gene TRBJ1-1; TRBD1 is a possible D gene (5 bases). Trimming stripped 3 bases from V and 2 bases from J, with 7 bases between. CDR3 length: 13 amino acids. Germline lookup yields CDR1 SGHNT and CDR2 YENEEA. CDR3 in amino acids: CASSFGGNTEAFF. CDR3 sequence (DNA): TGTGCCAGCAGCTTTGGGGGAAACACTGAAGCTTTCTTT. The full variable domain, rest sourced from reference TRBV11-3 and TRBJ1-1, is EAGVVQSPRYKIIEKKQPVAFWCNPISGHNTLYWYLQNLGQGPELLIRYENEEAVDDSQLPKDRFSAERLKGVDSTLKIQPAELGDSAVYLCASSFGGNTEAFFGQGTRLTVV.

CDR3 loop: CASSLAQTFTEAFF. CDR3 nucleotides: TGTGCCAGCAGCTTAGCGCAAACATTCACTGAAGCTTTCTTT. J is TRBJ1-1 and V is TRBV11-1; D is unresolved. This CDR3 has 14 residues. Trimming cost V 0 bases and J 4 bases, with 9 bases left between them. Germline CDR1 and CDR2: SGHAT and FQDESV (reference sequence).

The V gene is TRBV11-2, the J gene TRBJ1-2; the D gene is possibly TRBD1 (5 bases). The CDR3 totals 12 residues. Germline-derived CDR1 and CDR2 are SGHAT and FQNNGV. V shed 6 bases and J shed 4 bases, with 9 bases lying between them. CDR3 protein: CASRGDSYGYTF. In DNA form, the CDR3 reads TGTGCCAGCAGAGGGGATAGCTATGGCTACACCTTC.